What follows is one T cell receptor beta chain and its context. The antigen is undetermined. This entry is derived from a study of T cell repertoires in cytomegalovirus infection. Findings of the study overall: Predominance within the ex vivo response was attributable to HLA-C-restricted CMV-specific TCR beta clonotypes.

TCRdb ran MiXCR on the reads and lists one entry per CDR3 protein. The profile shows fewer than 900,000 distinct CDR3 sequences, 25% to 30% of them singletons. CDR3 size: 15 residues. Germline CDR1 is SGHVS and CDR2 is FNYEAQ. V was trimmed by 6 bases and J by 5 bases, leaving 17 bases between them. The sample was cultured CD8+ T cells from PBMCs, taken from culture after CMV antigen stimulation. This clonotype was sampled from a human donor in good health (CMV status not recorded). Some clones in this sample may be carry-over from other donors' samples. This chain uses TRBV7-6 with TRBJ2-1; possible D gene TRBD2, 6 bases. The CDR3 protein is CASRFSLADHNEQFF. For the CDR3, the DNA is TGTGCCAGCAGGTTTTCGTTAGCGGACCACAATGAGCAGTTCTTC. Based on the CDR3 plus reference TRBV7-6 and TRBJ2-1, the full variable domain is GAGVSQSPRYKVTKRGQDVALRCDPISGHVSLYWYRQALGQGPEFLTYFNYEAQQDKSGLPNDRFSAERPEGSISTLTIQRTEQRDSAMYRCASRFSLADHNEQFFGPGTRLTVL.